This T cell receptor beta chain was retrieved from a study of CD8+CD57+ T cells in acquired aplastic anemia. Study-wide context: Sorted CD4+ and CD8+ cells yielded about 3.1 ug of DNA on average.

CDR3 and TCR beta VDJ profiling relied on genomic DNA as the template. One entry per CDR3 protein results from TCRdb running MiXCR on the reads. The table has hundreds of thousands of distinct CDR3 sequences, roughly 50% seen once. V dropped 6 bases and J dropped 5 bases, with 17 bases sitting between them. This CDR3 comprises 15 residues. Germline loops: CDR1 LNHDA, CDR2 SQIVND (reference sequence). This chain connects TRBV19 to TRBJ1-5, with a weak D call TRBD1 (5 bases). The source of this sequence is a human donor with severe aplastic anemia or a healthy control (not recorded which). Source material: sorted CD4+, CD8+, or CD8+CD57+ T cells (not recorded which) from PBMCs. CDR3 nucleotide sequence: TGTGCCAGTAGAAAACTCCGGGACGGTGATCAGCCCCAGCATTTT. Its translation is CASRKLRDGDQPQHF.